This record concerns one T cell receptor (beta chain) sequence. No antigen is known for it. Assay: immunoSEQ multiplex PCR; the TCRdb copy retains only in-frame clones and omits some. The profile shows roughly 150,000 clones, 90% of them singletons. This CDR3 has 9 amino acids. The germline gives CDR1 SQVTM, CDR2 ANQGSEA. Trimming cost V 1 base and J 8 bases, with 2 bases left between them. The record originates from a study of T cell responses to AZD1222 COVID-19 vaccine. Findings and limits, study-wide: Donors were mostly white British, more females; clonal diversity possibly underestimated.

V gene TRBV29-1 combines with J gene TRBJ1-2; D uncertain. The clonotype comes from an adult who received the AZD1222 COVID-19 vaccine. The sample in question was peripheral blood, obtained 28 days after the second AZD1222 dose. CDR3 bases: TGCAGCGTTGAAGGAGGCTACACCTTC. Translating gives CSVEGGYTF. Full variable domain (rest looked up from reference TRBV29-1 and TRBJ1-2): SAVISQKPSRDICQRGTSLTIQCQVDSQVTMMFWYRQQPGQSLTLIATANQGSEATYESGFVIDKFPISRPNLTFSTLTVSNMSPEDSSIYLCSVEGGYTFGSGTRLTVV.